This passage covers 8 T cell receptor beta chains from one sample sequenced in a study of patients and donors after allogeneic stem cell transplantation (dated by TCRdb to about 2020). The library came from RT-PCR. The sequencer was a NextSeq 550. The public reads were reprocessed in TCRdb via fastp at Q25 and MiXCR, keeping in-frame beta chains. Rows with a matching CDR3 protein are joined into one entry that keeps the most common DNA and genes. Recorded for this sample are around 150,000 distinct CDR3 sequences; approximately 40% of them occurred a single time. Of the sample, 50% to 65% falls within the top ten clones. The source material was blood, either unsorted or a sorted T cell fraction (not recorded which). The receptors were sampled from a human donor who was either an allogeneic HSCT recipient or a stem cell or donor lymphocyte infusion donor (not recorded which). It is not recorded whose cells these are; they may come from a transplant donor.

The rearrangement links TRBV6-2 or TRBV6-3 to TRBJ1-1; no clear D. With 2 bases removed from V and 1 base from J, the gap between germline ends came to 11 bases. Germline loops: CDR1 MNHEY, CDR2 SVGEGT. The CDR3 is 15 residues long. The CDR3 reads CASSYEAKGNTEAFF. The CDR3 bases are TGTGCCAGCAGTTACGAGGCCAAGGGGAACACTGAAGCTTTCTTT.

This clonotype was detected a few times. The genes are TRBV12-3 or TRBV12-4 and TRBJ2-5; 8 nucleotides agree with TRBD2. This CDR3 has 14 residues. J gave up 5 bases and V 3 bases, and 5 bases lay outside the gene matches. The CDR3 protein is CASSLRGGKETQYF. In nucleotides, the CDR3 is TGTGCCAGCAGTTTGCGCGGGGGGAAGGAGACCCAGTACTTC.

The gene calls are TRBV12-3 or TRBV12-4 and TRBJ1-4; D is unclear. V gave up 2 bases and J gave up 0 bases, with 10 bases separating them. There are 16 residues in the CDR3. DNA of the CDR3: TGTGCCAGCAGTTTACGCGGGTATGCAACTAATGAAAAACTGTTTTTT. It translates to CASSLRGYATNEKLFF.

This clonotype was recorded a few times. The J gene is TRBJ1-1, the V gene TRBV6-2 or TRBV6-3; D is unclear. Trimming left V 6 bases short and J 10 bases short, with 18 bases between. The CDR3 is made up of 13 amino acids. Germline loops: CDR1 MNHEY, CDR2 SVGEGT. CDR3 DNA sequence: TGTGCCAGCAGCTACGGACGGGCCTCTGGAGCTTTCTTT. It is translated as CASSYGRASGAFF.

This rearrangement joins TRBV7-9 to TRBJ1-1; 8 bases align to TRBD1. J gave up 6 bases and V 5 bases, and 8 bases lay outside the gene matches. The CDR3 length is 14 residues. Germline values: CDR1 SEHNR, CDR2 FQNEAQ (reference sequence). The CDR3 sequence is CASSTDRGEAEAFF. The CDR3, as DNA: TGTGCCAGCAGCACCGACAGGGGAGAGGCTGAAGCTTTCTTT.

The sample holds many counts of this clonotype. The V gene is TRBV12-3 or TRBV12-4, the J gene TRBJ1-1, with D unresolved. This CDR3 is 13 amino acids long. Trimming removed 0 bases from V and 0 bases from J, with 2 bases in between. The CDR3 bases are TGTGCCAGCAGTTTAGCGGTGAACACTGAAGCTTTCTTT. This translates into CASSLAVNTEAFF.

The rearrangement uses TRBV20-1 and TRBJ1-2, with D possibly matching TRBD1 (5 bases). The germline V and J ends were trimmed by 5 bases and 0 bases, with 19 bases remaining between them. The CDR3 is made up of 16 amino acids. Germline-derived CDR1 and CDR2 are DFQATT and SNEGSKA (reference sequence). The CDR3 protein is CSARRTRDSANYGYTF. The CDR3 DNA follows: TGCAGTGCTCGACGCACCAGGGACTCAGCTAACTATGGCTACACCTTC.

In its sample, this clonotype was seen a few times. This chain links TRBV12-3 or TRBV12-4 with TRBJ2-2, with 12 bases lining up with TRBD1. This CDR3 has 19 residues. The junction had 9 bases not matched to a gene; V was cut back by 2 bases and J by 2 bases. This CDR3 is CASSLRAGTGGLNTGELFF. The CDR3 bases are TGTGCCAGCAGTTTACGAGCCGGGACAGGGGGCCTCAACACCGGGGAGCTGTTTTTT.